This T cell receptor (beta chain) originates from a study of shared clonotypes between healthy human individuals. This clone came up once. An even split of each subset's genomic DNA across several immunoSEQ plates was performed. Sequencing was performed with immunoSEQ multiplex PCR; in TCRdb, only in-frame clones are kept and a portion is missing. The sample shows roughly 530,000 clones, approximately 95% of them seen only once. This CDR3 is 13 amino acids long. Per germline, CDR1 MDHEN and CDR2 SYDVKM. V gave up 5 bases and J gave up 11 bases, with 18 bases separating them. The chain carries TRBV28 and TRBJ2-5; D may be TRBD2 (7 bases). Sequences were obtained from naive CD4+ T cells sorted from blood. Indicated subset: CD45RA+ positively selected. The TCR sequence derives from a woman in her 30s in good health. This chain's CDR3 is CASSPGEGFVQYF. CDR3 nucleotide sequence: TGTGCCAGCAGTCCAGGGGAGGGTTTCGTGCAGTACTTC.